This T cell receptor (beta chain) is drawn from a study of OX40 agonist ivuxolimab in advanced cancers. The wider study: Three individuals attained partial responses, comprising one hepatocellular carcinoma case and two cutaneous melanoma cases.

Points from the study as a whole: Certain nonresponders additionally had low normalized T-cell clonal expansion.

It was autoimmune disease history or systemic immunosuppression that excluded patients. This CDR3 comprises 16 residues. V was clipped by 4 bases and J by 2 bases, with 16 bases between them. Germline lookup yields CDR1 LGHNA and CDR2 YNFKEQ. Libraries were prepared by immunoSEQ multiplex PCR; TCRdb keeps only in-frame clonotypes and omits some of them. The data show tens of thousands of clones, with 88% seen just once and 0.25% to 0.3% held by the top ten. Turning to this clone: Antigen unknown.

The source was CD4+ or CD8+ T cells sorted from blood, collected in a trial of the OX40 agonist ivuxolimab. The J gene is TRBJ2-3, the V gene TRBV4-2, with D tentatively TRBD2 (6 bases). The receptor was isolated from an adult with an advanced solid tumor such as melanoma, head and neck, liver or kidney cancer. The CDR3 loop is CASSPGLEQNTDTQYF. DNA for the CDR3: TGTGCCAGCAGCCCGGGACTGGAACAGAACACAGATACGCAGTATTTT.